This TCR beta chain was captured in a study of blood T cell repertoires in COVID-19. Across the study: Donors in the United States, Italy and Spain gave samples during acute or convalescent COVID-19. The cDNA or gDNA used as material had been derived from T cells, B-cell-depleted T cells, or PBMCs.

Here immunoSEQ multiplex PCR was the method, and the copy in TCRdb shows in-frame clones only, minus some. The sample shows approximately 150,000 clones, about four fifths of them seen only once. Clinical history as reported by participants underpinned cohort assignment. Sequenced input: PBMCs or T cells enriched from blood (not recorded which). This TCR derives from a woman between 45 and 65 years old with acute COVID-19.

The CDR3 DNA follows: TGTGCCAGCAGCTTAGGGCTAGCGGGAGTTGGCGGCACAGATACGCAGTATTTT. It codes for CASSLGLAGVGGTDTQYF. This chain uses TRBV5-4 with TRBJ2-3; TRBD2 matches 10 bases. Germline loops: CDR1 SGHNT, CDR2 YYREEE (reference sequence). The V segment lost 2 bases and the J segment 1 base; nucleotides outside the gene matches: 10. The CDR3 sequence is 18 residues long.